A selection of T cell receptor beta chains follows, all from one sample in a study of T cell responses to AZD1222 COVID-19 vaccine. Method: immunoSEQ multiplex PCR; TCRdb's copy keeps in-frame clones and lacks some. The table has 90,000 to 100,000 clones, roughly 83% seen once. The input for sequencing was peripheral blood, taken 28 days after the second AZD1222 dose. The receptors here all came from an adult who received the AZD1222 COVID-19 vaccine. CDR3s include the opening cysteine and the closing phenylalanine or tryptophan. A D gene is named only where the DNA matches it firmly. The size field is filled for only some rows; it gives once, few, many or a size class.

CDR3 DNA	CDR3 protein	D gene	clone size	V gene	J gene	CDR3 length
TGTGCCAGCAGGGGACTTGCATATGGCTACACCTTC	CASRGLAYGYTF	-	-	TRBV27	TRBJ1-2	12
TGCGCCAGCAGCTTAGTTCAGGGGGGACTCTATGGCTACACCTTC	CASSLVQGGLYGYTF	TRBD1	-	TRBV5-1	TRBJ1-2	15
TGTGCCATCAGCCATGGGGCAAGATCGACCTACAATGAGCAGTTCTTC	CAISHGARSTYNEQFF	-	-	TRBV10-3	TRBJ2-1	16
TGTGCCACCCGAAGGGAAGGGACAGGGATTCTTTTCGAGCAGTACTTC	CATRREGTGILFEQYF	TRBD1	-	TRBV27	TRBJ2-7	16
TGTGCCAGCAGTGTCATAGGGGAGGGGAACACTGAAGCTTTCTTT	CASSVIGEGNTEAFF	-	-	TRBV27	TRBJ1-1	15
TGTGCCAGTACGATTTCCTTAAGGTACTCCTACGAGCAGTACTTC	CASTISLRYSYEQYF	-	-	TRBV19	TRBJ2-7	15
TGTGCCAGCAGTGAAAGGGCTCAGCCCCAGCATTTT	CASSERAQPQHF	-	-	TRBV6-1	TRBJ1-5	12
TGTGCCAGCTCACCACAAGCGGGGAGGAGCACAGATACGCAGTATTTT	CASSPQAGRSTDTQYF	TRBD2	-	TRBV18	TRBJ2-3	16
TGTGCCAGCAGCCCCCCGGGCCGGCTAGCGGAACAAGAGACCCAGTACTTC	CASSPPGRLAEQETQYF	TRBD2	-	TRBV9	TRBJ2-5	17
TGCGCCAGCAGCTCCACCATAGGGGCCTATGGCTACACCTTC	CASSSTIGAYGYTF	-	once	TRBV5-1	TRBJ1-2	14
TGTGCCAGCAGTGTCCGGGTTAGCAATCAGCCCCAGCATTTT	CASSVRVSNQPQHF	-	-	TRBV2	TRBJ1-5	14
TGTGCCTGGAGTAAGTCAGAGATTCCAAAATTGTCCTACGAGCAGTACTTC	CAWSKSEIPKLSYEQYF	-	-	TRBV30	TRBJ2-7	17
TGCGCCAGCAGCATGGACAGTGGGCCCTACGAGCAGTACTTC	CASSMDSGPYEQYF	-	-	TRBV5-1	TRBJ2-7	14
TGTGCCAGCAGCCATACCCAGGAGACCCAGTACTTC	CASSHTQETQYF	-	-	TRBV5-6	TRBJ2-5	12
TGTGCCAGCAGTCGCGGGGAGGGCTGGAATCAGCCCCAGCATTTT	CASSRGEGWNQPQHF	-	once	TRBV6-5	TRBJ1-5	15
TGTGCCAGCAGTACCGGGACAGGGAACACTGAAGCTTTCTTT	CASSTGTGNTEAFF	TRBD1	-	TRBV28	TRBJ1-1	14
TGCGCCAGCAGCTTGGACGGCACATTCGCCTACGAGCAGTACTTC	CASSLDGTFAYEQYF	-	once	TRBV5-1	TRBJ2-7	15
TGTGCCAGCATGAGGACTTTTCAAGAGACCCAGTACTTC	CASMRTFQETQYF	-	-	TRBV2	TRBJ2-5	13
TGTGCCAGCAGCAACGACAGAGGCGGTAACTATGGCTACACCTTC	CASSNDRGGNYGYTF	-	few	TRBV7-2	TRBJ1-2	15
TGCAGCGTGAACCGGGACGGAGGTGGCTACACCTTC	CSVNRDGGGYTF	-	-	TRBV29-1	TRBJ1-2	12
TGTGCCAGCACCCAATCCGGGGGCAATGAGCAGTTCTTC	CASTQSGGNEQFF	-	-	TRBV2	TRBJ2-1	13
TGTGCCAGCTCGGCACTACAGGGTCGTGAGCAGTTCTTC	CASSALQGREQFF	-	-	TRBV18	TRBJ2-1	13
TGTGCCAGCAGCCCCCAGCAGGGGAACACCGGGGAGCTGTTTTTT	CASSPQQGNTGELFF	-	-	TRBV9	TRBJ2-2	15
TGTGCCAGCAGTTCGGCGGGAGGCGGGGATACGCAGTATTTT	CASSSAGGGDTQYF	TRBD2	-	TRBV7-3	TRBJ2-3	14
TGCGCCAGCAGCGACTCCACTAGCACAGATACGCAGTATTTT	CASSDSTSTDTQYF	-	few	TRBV5-1	TRBJ2-3	14
TGTGCCAGCAGCTTAGCGACAGCCCTTGGAGACAATGAGCAGTTCTTC	CASSLATALGDNEQFF	-	-	TRBV7-9	TRBJ2-1	16
TGCAGCGTTGTCGAGAACCTTGGGAACTATGGCTACACCTTC	CSVVENLGNYGYTF	-	-	TRBV29-1	TRBJ1-2	14
TGTGCCAGCAGTTATGGGACAACTAATGAAAAACTGTTTTTT	CASSYGTTNEKLFF	-	-	TRBV6-5	TRBJ1-4	14
TGTGCCAGCAGCCGGGCGGCAGTCTACTATGGCTACACCTTC	CASSRAAVYYGYTF	-	few	TRBV7-9	TRBJ1-2	14
TGCGCCAGCAGCCAAAGTGGACAGGTTCTCAACTCCTATAATTCACCCCTCCACTTT	CASSQSGQVLNSYNSPLHF	TRBD1	-	TRBV4-1	TRBJ1-6	19
TGCGCCAGCTCAAGACTGGGAAGGGACACTGAAGCTTTCTTT	CASSRLGRDTEAFF	-	-	TRBV5-1	TRBJ1-1	14
TGTGCCAGCAGCCTTAGCGGGTCTTCCTACGAGCAGTACTTC	CASSLSGSSYEQYF	TRBD2	-	TRBV5-6	TRBJ2-7	14
TGCGCCAGCAGCTTGGGAACAGGGTTGAACACTGAAGCTTTCTTT	CASSLGTGLNTEAFF	-	-	TRBV5-1	TRBJ1-1	15
TGTGCCAGTAGTAACTACAACTCCCAACTGAACACTGAAGCTTTCTTT	CASSNYNSQLNTEAFF	-	once	TRBV19	TRBJ1-1	16
TGCGCCAGCAGACGGACAGGGAACTCCTACGAGCAGTACTTC	CASRRTGNSYEQYF	TRBD1	once	TRBV10-2	TRBJ2-7	14
TGCAGCGTTGAAGATACCTCGCAGGGCTCCTACGAGCAGTACTTC	CSVEDTSQGSYEQYF	-	-	TRBV29-1	TRBJ2-7	15
TGTGCCAGCAGTTCTGGAACAGGGGGAGCTTTCTTT	CASSSGTGGAFF	TRBD1	-	TRBV12-3/TRBV12-4	TRBJ1-1	12
TGTGCCAGTAGTCCGGGACAGCTCATTTACACTGAAGCTTTCTTT	CASSPGQLIYTEAFF	TRBD1	once	TRBV19	TRBJ1-1	15
TGTGCCAGCAGGGCCGGGACTAGCAATGACTATTTCTGGGGCAATGAGCAGTTCTTC	CASRAGTSNDYFWGNEQFF	TRBD2	-	TRBV5-4	TRBJ2-1	19
TGTGCCAGCAGTTACGGGGGGGTGGAAGCTTTCTTT	CASSYGGVEAFF	-	once	TRBV6-6	TRBJ1-1	12
TGTGCCAGCAGCTTAGCAGGGACGCCTGAGGGGAGAGGCTACACCTTC	CASSLAGTPEGRGYTF	-	-	TRBV7-6	TRBJ1-2	16
TGTGCCAGCAGCTTACCAGGGGGCGATGGCTACACCTTC	CASSLPGGDGYTF	TRBD1	once	TRBV7-9	TRBJ1-2	13
TGTGCCAGCAGCCCAATTTCAGGCAACAATGAGCAGTTCTTC	CASSPISGNNEQFF	-	-	TRBV7-8	TRBJ2-1	14
TGCGCCAGCAGCCAAGATAGGGGACAGGGGGCTCATGAGCAGTTCTTC	CASSQDRGQGAHEQFF	TRBD1	-	TRBV4-3	TRBJ2-1	16
TGTGCCAGCAGTGATTGGGGTAGCCCCCAGGGCAATGAGCAGTTCTTC	CASSDWGSPQGNEQFF	-	-	TRBV2	TRBJ2-1	16
TGTGCCAGCAGTTTGAGGCAGAGATTGTTGAACACTGAAGCTTTCTTT	CASSLRQRLLNTEAFF	-	-	TRBV28	TRBJ1-1	16
TGCAGCGTTCCAGCGCCTGACCCTGAGCAGTTCTTC	CSVPAPDPEQFF	-	-	TRBV29-1	TRBJ2-1	12
TGTGCCAGCAGCCAAAGCAGTCACCCCACAGATACGCAGTATTTT	CASSQSSHPTDTQYF	-	-	TRBV3-1/TRBV3-2	TRBJ2-3	15
TGTGCCAGCAGCTGGGGACCAGACTATGGCTACACCTTC	CASSWGPDYGYTF	-	-	TRBV7-9	TRBJ1-2	13
TGTGCCAGCAGCTTGGACAGGGGCACCTACGAGCAGTACTTC	CASSLDRGTYEQYF	TRBD1	-	TRBV7-9	TRBJ2-7	14
TGCAGTGCTAGTGTCGGATTCACAGATACGCAGTATTTT	CSASVGFTDTQYF	-	few	TRBV20-1	TRBJ2-3	13
TGCGCCAGCAGCCTCTGGGGGAGCGGAGACCAAGAGACCCAGTACTTC	CASSLWGSGDQETQYF	-	-	TRBV4-3	TRBJ2-5	16
TGTGCCAGCAGCTTAGATAGTAGTAGCGAGACCCAGTACTTC	CASSLDSSSETQYF	-	-	TRBV7-2	TRBJ2-5	14
TGTGCCAGCAGCTTCACCAGGAGCACTGAAGCTTTCTTT	CASSFTRSTEAFF	-	-	TRBV7-3	TRBJ1-1	13
TGTGCCAGCAGCTTAGGACAGGGGCGAATGAACACTGAAGCTTTCTTT	CASSLGQGRMNTEAFF	TRBD1	-	TRBV7-9	TRBJ1-1	16
TGCGCCAGCAGCCAAGGGGATATCGGCGGGACAGGAAAAGTCGATGAGCAGTTCTTC	CASSQGDIGGTGKVDEQFF	TRBD1	-	TRBV4-1	TRBJ2-1	19
TGCGCCAGCAGCGCCCAGGGTTCACGGGAGACCCAGTACTTC	CASSAQGSRETQYF	-	-	TRBV5-1	TRBJ2-5	14
TGTGCCAGCAGCACCCCGGGACAGGGGGATATCGATGAGCAGTTCTTC	CASSTPGQGDIDEQFF	TRBD1	-	TRBV4-2	TRBJ2-1	16
TGTGCCAGCAGTAATCAGGGGGTCTCTGAAGCTTTCTTT	CASSNQGVSEAFF	TRBD1	-	TRBV11-3	TRBJ1-1	13
TGTGCCAGCAGTCACGACCCAAAACCCTCTAACCAGCCCCAGCATTTT	CASSHDPKPSNQPQHF	-	-	TRBV6-2/TRBV6-3	TRBJ1-5	16